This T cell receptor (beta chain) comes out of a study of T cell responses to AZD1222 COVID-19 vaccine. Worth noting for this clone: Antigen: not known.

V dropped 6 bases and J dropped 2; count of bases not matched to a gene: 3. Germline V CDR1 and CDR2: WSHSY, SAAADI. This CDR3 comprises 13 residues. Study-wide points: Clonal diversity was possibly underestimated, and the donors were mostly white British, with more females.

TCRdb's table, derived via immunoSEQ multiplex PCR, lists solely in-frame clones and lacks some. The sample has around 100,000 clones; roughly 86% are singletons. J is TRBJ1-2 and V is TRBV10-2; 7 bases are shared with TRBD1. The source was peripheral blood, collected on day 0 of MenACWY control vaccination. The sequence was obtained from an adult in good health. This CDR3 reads CASSVQGNYGYTF. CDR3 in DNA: TGCGCCAGCAGCGTACAGGGGAACTATGGCTACACCTTC.